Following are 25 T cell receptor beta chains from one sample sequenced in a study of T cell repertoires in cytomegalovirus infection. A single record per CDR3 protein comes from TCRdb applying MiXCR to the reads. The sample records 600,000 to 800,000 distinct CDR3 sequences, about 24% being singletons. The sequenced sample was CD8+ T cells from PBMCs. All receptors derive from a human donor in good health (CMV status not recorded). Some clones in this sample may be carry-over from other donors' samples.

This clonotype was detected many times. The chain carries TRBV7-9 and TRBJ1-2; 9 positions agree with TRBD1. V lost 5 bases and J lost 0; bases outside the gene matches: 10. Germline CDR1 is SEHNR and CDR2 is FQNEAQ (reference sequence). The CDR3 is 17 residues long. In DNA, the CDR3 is TGTGCCAGCAGCGATCCGGGACAGGGATTCTCTAACTATGGCTACACCTTC. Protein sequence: CASSDPGQGFSNYGYTF.

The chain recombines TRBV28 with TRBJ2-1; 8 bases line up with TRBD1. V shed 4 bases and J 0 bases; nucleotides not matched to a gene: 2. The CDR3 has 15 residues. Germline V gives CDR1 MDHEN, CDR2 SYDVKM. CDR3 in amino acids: CASSWDRTSYNEQFF. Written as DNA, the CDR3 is TGTGCCAGCAGTTGGGACAGGACCTCCTACAATGAGCAGTTCTTC.

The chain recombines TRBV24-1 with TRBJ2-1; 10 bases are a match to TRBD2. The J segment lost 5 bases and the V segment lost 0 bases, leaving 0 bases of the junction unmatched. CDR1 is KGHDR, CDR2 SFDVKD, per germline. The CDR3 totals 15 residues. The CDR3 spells CATSDLTSGDNEQFF. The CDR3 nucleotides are TGTGCCACCAGTGATTTGACTAGCGGGGACAATGAGCAGTTCTTC.

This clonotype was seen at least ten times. The DNA of the CDR3 is TGTGCCAGCAGCTTAGGGCGGGGCAATCAGCCCCAGCATTTT. Amino acids: CASSLGRGNQPQHF. V and J are TRBV7-8 and TRBJ1-5; D gene ambiguous. The length of the CDR3 is 14 residues. V dropped 1 base and J dropped 2 bases, with 6 bases sitting between them. In germline, CDR1 is SGHVS, CDR2 FQNEAQ. The full variable domain, rest sourced from reference TRBV7-8 and TRBJ1-5, is GAGVSQSPRYKVAKRGQDVALRCDPISGHVSLFWYQQALGQGPEFLTYFQNEAQLDKSGLPSDRFFAERPEGSVSTLKIQRTQQEDSAVYLCASSLGRGNQPQHFGDGTRLSIL.

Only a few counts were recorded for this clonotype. For the CDR3, the DNA is TGTGCCAGCAGCCAAGAGACAGGGGGCGTCGGTGGGGCCAACGTCCTGACTTTC. It encodes CASSQETGGVGGANVLTF. V usage is TRBV4-2 and J usage is TRBJ2-6; 10 bases are shared with TRBD1. This CDR3 has 18 amino acids. Trimming removed 0 bases from V and 3 bases from J; junction bases left unmatched: 5. The V gene's germline CDR1 is LGHNA and CDR2 YNFKEQ.

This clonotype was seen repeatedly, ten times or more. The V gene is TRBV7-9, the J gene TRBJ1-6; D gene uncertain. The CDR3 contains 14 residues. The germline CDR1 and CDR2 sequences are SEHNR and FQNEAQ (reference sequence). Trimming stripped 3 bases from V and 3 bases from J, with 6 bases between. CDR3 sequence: CASSFADYNSPLHF. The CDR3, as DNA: TGTGCCAGCAGCTTTGCAGACTATAATTCACCCCTCCACTTT.

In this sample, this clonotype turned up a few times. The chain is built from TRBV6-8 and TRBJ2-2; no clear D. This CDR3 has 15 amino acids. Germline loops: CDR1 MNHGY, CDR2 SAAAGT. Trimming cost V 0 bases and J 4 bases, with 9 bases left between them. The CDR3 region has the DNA TGTGCCAGCAGTTACTCGATGTCATTCACCGGGGAGCTGTTTTTT. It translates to CASSYSMSFTGELFF.

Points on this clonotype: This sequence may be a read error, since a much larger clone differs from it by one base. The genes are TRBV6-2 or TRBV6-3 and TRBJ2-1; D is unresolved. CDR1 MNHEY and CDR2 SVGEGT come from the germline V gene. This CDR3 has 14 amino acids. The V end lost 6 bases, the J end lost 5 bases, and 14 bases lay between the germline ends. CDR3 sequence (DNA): TGTGCCAGCAGCGCCGACTGGATCGACAATGAGCAGTTCTTC. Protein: CASSADWIDNEQFF.

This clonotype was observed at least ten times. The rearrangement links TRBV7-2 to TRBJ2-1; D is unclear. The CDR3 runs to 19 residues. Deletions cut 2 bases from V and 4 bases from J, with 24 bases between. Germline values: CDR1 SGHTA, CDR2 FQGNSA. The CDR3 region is CASSLIWLERTEAYNEQFF. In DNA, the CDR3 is TGTGCCAGCAGCTTAATCTGGCTAGAAAGAACCGAAGCGTACAATGAGCAGTTCTTC.

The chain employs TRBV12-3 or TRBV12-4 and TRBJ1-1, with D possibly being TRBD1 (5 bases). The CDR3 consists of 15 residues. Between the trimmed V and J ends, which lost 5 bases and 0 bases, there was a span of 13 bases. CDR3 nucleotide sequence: TGTGCCAGCAGTCCTACGGGACTCTTGAACACTGAAGCTTTCTTT. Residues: CASSPTGLLNTEAFF.

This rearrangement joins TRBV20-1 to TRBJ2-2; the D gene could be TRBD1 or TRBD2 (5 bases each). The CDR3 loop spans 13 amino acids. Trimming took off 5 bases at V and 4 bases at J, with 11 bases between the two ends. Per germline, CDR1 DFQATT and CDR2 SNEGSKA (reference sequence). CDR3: CSALQDSTGELFF. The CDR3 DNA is TGCAGTGCTTTACAGGACTCCACCGGGGAGCTGTTTTTT.

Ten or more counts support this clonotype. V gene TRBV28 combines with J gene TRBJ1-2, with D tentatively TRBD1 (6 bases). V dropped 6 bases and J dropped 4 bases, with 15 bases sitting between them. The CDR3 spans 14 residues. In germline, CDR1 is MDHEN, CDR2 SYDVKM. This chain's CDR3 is CASRVSQGTYGYTF. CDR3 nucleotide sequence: TGTGCCAGCAGAGTTTCACAGGGAACCTATGGCTACACCTTC.

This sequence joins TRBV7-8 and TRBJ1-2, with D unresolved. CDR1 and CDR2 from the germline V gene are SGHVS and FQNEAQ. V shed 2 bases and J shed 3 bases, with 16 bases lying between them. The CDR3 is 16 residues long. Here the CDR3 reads CASSLMGDYGYYGYTF. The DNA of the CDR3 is TGTGCCAGCAGCTTAATGGGAGACTATGGATACTATGGCTACACCTTC.

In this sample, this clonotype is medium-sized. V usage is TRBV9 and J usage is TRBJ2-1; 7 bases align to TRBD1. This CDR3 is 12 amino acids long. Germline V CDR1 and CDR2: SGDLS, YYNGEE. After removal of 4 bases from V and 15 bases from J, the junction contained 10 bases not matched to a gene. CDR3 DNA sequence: TGTGCCAGCAGCTCACGACAGGGCCACGTGTTCTTC. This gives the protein CASSSRQGHVFF.

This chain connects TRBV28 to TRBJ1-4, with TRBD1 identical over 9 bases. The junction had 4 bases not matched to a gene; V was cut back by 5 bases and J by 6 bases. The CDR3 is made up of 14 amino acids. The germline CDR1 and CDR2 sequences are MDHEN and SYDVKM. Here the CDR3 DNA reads TGTGCCAGCAGTCCCCGGACAGGGGATGAAAAACTGTTTTTT. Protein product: CASSPRTGDEKLFF.

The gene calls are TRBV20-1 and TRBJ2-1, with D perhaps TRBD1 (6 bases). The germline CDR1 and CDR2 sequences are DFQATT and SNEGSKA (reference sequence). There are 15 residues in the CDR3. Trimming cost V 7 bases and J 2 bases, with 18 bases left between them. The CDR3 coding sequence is TGCAGTGGGACCTCAAACCGGGACACCTACAATGAGCAGTTCTTC. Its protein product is CSGTSNRDTYNEQFF.

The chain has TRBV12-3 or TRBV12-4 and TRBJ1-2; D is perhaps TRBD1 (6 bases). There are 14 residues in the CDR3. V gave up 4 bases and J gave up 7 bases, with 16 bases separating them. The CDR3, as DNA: TGTGCCAGCAGTTCTTTTGAGGGGGGGTCTGGCTACACCTTC. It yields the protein CASSSFEGGSGYTF.

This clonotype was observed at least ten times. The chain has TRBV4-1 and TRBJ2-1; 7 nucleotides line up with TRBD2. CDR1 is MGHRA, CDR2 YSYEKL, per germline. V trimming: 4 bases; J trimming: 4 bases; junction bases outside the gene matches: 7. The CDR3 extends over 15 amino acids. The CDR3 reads CASSPRLALYNEQFF. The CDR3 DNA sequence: TGCGCCAGCAGCCCTAGACTAGCACTATACAATGAGCAGTTCTTC.

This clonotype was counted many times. The CDR3 DNA reads as TGTGCCAGCAGCCACAATACAGGGGGTCCATTCCAAAAAGCCGGGGAGCTGTTTTTT. As protein: CASSHNTGGPFQKAGELFF. This rearrangement joins TRBV7-8 to TRBJ2-2; 8 nucleotides agree with TRBD1. Unmatched junction bases numbered 20, after V lost 5 bases and J lost 6 bases. Germline V gives CDR1 SGHVS, CDR2 FQNEAQ. CDR3 length: 19 amino acids.

DNA for the CDR3: TGTGCCAGCAGCCAAATCCCCCCCCAGGTGTTCCAAGAGACCCAGTACTTC. This gives the protein CASSQIPPQVFQETQYF. This chain joins TRBV5-6 and TRBJ2-5; no firm D call. The CDR3 length is 17 residues. CDR1 is SGHDT and CDR2 is YYEEEE in the germline V gene. Deletions cut 4 bases from V and 1 base from J, with 20 bases between.

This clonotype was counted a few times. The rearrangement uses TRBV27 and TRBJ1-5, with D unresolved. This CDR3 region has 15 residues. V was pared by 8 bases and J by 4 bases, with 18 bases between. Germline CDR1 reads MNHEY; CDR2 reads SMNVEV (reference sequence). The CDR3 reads CASALSRAKNQPQHF. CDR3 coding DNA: TGTGCCAGCGCCCTCTCACGGGCCAAGAATCAGCCCCAGCATTTT.

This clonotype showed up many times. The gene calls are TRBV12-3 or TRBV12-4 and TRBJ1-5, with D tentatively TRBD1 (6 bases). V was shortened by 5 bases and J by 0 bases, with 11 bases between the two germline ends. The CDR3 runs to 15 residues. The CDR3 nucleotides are TGTGCCAGCAGTCCGACAGGTTATAGCAATCAGCCCCAGCATTTT. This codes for CASSPTGYSNQPQHF.

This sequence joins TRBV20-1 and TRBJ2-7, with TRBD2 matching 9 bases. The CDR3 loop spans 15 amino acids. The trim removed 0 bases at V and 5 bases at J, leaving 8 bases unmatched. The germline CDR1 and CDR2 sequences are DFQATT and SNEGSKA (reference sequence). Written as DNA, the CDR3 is TGCAGTGCTAGAGATCGCGCGGGGGGGCCCCACGAGCAGTACGTC. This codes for CSARDRAGGPHEQYV.

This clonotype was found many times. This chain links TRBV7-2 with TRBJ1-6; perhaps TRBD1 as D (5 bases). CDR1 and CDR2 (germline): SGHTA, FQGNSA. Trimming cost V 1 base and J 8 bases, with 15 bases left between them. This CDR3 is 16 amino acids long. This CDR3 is CASSLVGTPGDSPLHF. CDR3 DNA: TGTGCCAGCAGCTTAGTCGGGACGCCAGGCGATTCACCCCTCCACTTT. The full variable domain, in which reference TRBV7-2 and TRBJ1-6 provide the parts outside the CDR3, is GAGVSQSPSNKVTEKGKDVELRCDPISGHTALYWYRQSLGQGLEFLIYFQGNSAPDKSGLPSDRFSAERTGGSVSTLTIQRTQQEDSAVYLCASSLVGTPGDSPLHFGNGTRLTVT.

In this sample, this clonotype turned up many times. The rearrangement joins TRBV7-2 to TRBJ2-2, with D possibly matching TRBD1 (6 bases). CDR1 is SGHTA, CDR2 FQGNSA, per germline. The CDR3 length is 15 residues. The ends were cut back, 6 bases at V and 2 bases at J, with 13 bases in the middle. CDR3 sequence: CASRPGTTNTGELFF. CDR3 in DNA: TGTGCCAGCAGACCCGGGACAACAAACACCGGGGAGCTGTTTTTT.